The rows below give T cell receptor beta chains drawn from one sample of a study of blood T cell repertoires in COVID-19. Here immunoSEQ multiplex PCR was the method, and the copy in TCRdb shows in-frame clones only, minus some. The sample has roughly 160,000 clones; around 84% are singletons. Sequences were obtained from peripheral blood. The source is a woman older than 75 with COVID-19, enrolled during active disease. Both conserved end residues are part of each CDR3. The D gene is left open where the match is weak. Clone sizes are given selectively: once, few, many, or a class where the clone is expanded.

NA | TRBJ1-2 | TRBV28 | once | TGTGCCATTGGCGGGGGGGGCGCACCTAACTATGGCTACACCTTC | CAIGGGGAPNYGYTF
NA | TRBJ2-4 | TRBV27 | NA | TGTGCCAGCAGTTGGGACGGACTAACAGTAGCCAAAAACATTCAGTACTTC | CASSWDGLTVAKNIQYF
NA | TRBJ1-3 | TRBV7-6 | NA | TGTGCCAGCAGCCCAGGGGTCAGCTCTGGAAACACCATATATTTT | CASSPGVSSGNTIYF
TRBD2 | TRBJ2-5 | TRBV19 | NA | TGTGCCAGTAGTCCCCGAGTAGCGGGGCTCCAAGAGACCCAGTACTTC | CASSPRVAGLQETQYF
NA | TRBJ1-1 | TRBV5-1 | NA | TGCGCCAGCAGCTTGGTGCAGGTGAACACTGAAGCTTTCTTT | CASSLVQVNTEAFF
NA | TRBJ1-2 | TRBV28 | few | TGTGCCAGCAGAACAGGGACAACCCTCCTCCATGGCTACACCTTC | CASRTGTTLLHGYTF
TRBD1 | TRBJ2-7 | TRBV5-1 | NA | TGCGCCAGCAGCTTGGGAGGGGACAGCTTTACCTACGAGCAGTACTTC | CASSLGGDSFTYEQYF
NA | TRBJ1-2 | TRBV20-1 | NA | TGCAGTGCCGTCGGGATTGATGGCTACACCTTC | CSAVGIDGYTF
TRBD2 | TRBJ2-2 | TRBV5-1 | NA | TGCGCCAGCAGCTTGGCAGCGGGGGGCACCGGGGAGCTGTTTTTT | CASSLAAGGTGELFF
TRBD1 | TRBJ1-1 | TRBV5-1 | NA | TGCGCCAGTCAGACCGGGACAGCCTCCACTGAAGCTTTCTTT | CASQTGTASTEAFF
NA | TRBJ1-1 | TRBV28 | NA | TGTGCCAGCAGCCTTGACCCTAGGGGCACTGAAGCTTTCTTT | CASSLDPRGTEAFF
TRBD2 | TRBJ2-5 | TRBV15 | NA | TGTGCCACCAGCAGAGATGCCGGACTAGCGGGAGTGAGGGAGACCCAGTACTTC | CATSRDAGLAGVRETQYF
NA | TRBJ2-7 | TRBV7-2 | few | TGTGCCAGCAGCTCAGGGGTCCCGAGGGAGCAGTACTTC | CASSSGVPREQYF
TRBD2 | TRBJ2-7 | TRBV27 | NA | TGTGCCAGCGGACGAGCGGGAGATCTATACGAGCAGTACTTC | CASGRAGDLYEQYF
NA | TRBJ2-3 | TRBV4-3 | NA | TGCGCCAGCAGCCAAGATTTAACAGATACGCAGTATTTT | CASSQDLTDTQYF
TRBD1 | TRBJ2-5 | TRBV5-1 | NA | TGCGCCAGCAGCTTCGGGACAGGGCAAGAGACCCAGTACTTC | CASSFGTGQETQYF
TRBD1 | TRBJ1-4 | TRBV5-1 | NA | TGCGCCAGCAGCCCCGGGACAGCTAATGAAAAACTGTTTTTT | CASSPGTANEKLFF
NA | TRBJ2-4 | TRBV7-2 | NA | TGTGCCAGCAGCTTAGTGGCTATTCTTGACACCGGAGGCAAAAACATTCAGTACTTC | CASSLVAILDTGGKNIQYF
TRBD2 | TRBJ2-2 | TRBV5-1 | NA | TGCGCCAGCAGCTTGGCCGCTAGCGGGAACACCGGGGAGCTGTTTTTT | CASSLAASGNTGELFF
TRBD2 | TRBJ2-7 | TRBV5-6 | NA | TGTGCCAGCAGCCGGCGGGAGTACTACGAGCAGTACTTC | CASSRREYYEQYF
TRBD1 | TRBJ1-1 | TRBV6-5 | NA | TGTGCCAGCAGTTTCGACAGGGGGAACACTGAAGCTTTCTTT | CASSFDRGNTEAFF
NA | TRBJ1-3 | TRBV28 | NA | TGTGCCAGCAGTTTCCGGGGATCTGGAAACACCATATATTTT | CASSFRGSGNTIYF
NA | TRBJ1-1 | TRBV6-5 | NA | TGTGCCAGCAGCCCCGTCATTACTGGGAACACTGAAGCTTTCTTT | CASSPVITGNTEAFF
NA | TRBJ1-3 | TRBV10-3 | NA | TGTGCCATCAGTGAGTTCAGGGGAGCCGGAAACACCATATATTTT | CAISEFRGAGNTIYF
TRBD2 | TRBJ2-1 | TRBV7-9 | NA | TGTGCCAGCAGCCTAGTGGGCGGGAGGGCAAATGAGCAGTTCTTC | CASSLVGGRANEQFF
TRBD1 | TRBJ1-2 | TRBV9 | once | TGTGCCAGCAGCGTAGGGGACAGCGACTATGGCTACACCTTC | CASSVGDSDYGYTF
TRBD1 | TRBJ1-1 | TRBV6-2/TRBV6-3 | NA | TGTGCCACCAGTCGGACAGGGGGAACTGAAGCTTTCTTT | CATSRTGGTEAFF
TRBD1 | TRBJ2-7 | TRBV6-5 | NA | TGTGCCAGCAGCCGGGACAGAGCCTACGAGCAGTACTTC | CASSRDRAYEQYF
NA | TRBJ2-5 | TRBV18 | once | TGTGCCACCCGCCAGGGAGGAGAGACCCAGTACTTC | CATRQGGETQYF
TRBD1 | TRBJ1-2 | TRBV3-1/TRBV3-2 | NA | TGTGCCAGCAACGGACAGGGGAATGGCTACACCTTC | CASNGQGNGYTF
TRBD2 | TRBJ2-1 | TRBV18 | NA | TGTGCCAGCTCACCCGCTAGCGGGCGCGATGAGCAGTTCTTC | CASSPASGRDEQFF
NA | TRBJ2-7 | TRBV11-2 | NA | TGTGCCAGCAGCAAGACTCCTATCTCCTACGAGCAGTACTTC | CASSKTPISYEQYF
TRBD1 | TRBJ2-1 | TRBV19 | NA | TGTGCCAGTAGTCGCGACAGGGATAGTCTGTTCTTC | CASSRDRDSLFF
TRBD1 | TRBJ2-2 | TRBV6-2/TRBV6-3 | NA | TGTGCCAGCAGCTCCGTTAGGACAGGGACCGGGGAGCTGTTTTTT | CASSSVRTGTGELFF
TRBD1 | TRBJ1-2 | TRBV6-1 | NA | TGTGCCAGCAGTGAAGCGGGACAGGAGGGCTATGGCTACACCTTC | CASSEAGQEGYGYTF
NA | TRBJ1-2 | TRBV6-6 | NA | TGTGCCAGCAGGATACAGGGCGATGGCTACACCTTC | CASRIQGDGYTF
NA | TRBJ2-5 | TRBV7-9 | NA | TGTGCCAGCAGCCAGCGAATTGACAGGCGGGAGACCCAGTACTTC | CASSQRIDRRETQYF
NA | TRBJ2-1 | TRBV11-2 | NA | TGTGCCAGCAGCTTAGTGGGGGGTAGGTTCGGCAATGAGCAGTTCTTC | CASSLVGGRFGNEQFF
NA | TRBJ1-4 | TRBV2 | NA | TGTGCCAGCAGACAGGACAGCGAAGAAAAACTGTTTTTT | CASRQDSEEKLFF
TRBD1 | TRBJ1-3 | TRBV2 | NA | TGTGCCAGCAGTGCCCGACAGGGGGCTGGAAACACCATATATTTT | CASSARQGAGNTIYF
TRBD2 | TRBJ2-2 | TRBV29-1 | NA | TGCAGCGTTATGGGGGAGGGTGCGACCGGGGAGCTGTTTTTT | CSVMGEGATGELFF
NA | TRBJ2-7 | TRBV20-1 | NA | TGCAGTGCTAGTCCGGACAGCTTC | CSASPDSF
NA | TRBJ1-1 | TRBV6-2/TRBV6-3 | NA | TGTGCCAGCAGTCTGAGGACGGGAAAAGCTTTCTTT | CASSLRTGKAFF
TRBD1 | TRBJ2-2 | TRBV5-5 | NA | TGTGCCAGCAGTTTTTTCGGAATAACAGGGGGTGCCGGGGAGCTGTTTTTT | CASSFFGITGGAGELFF
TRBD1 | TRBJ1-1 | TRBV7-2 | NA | TGTGCCAGCAGCCCAAGACAGGGGTACACTGAAGCTTTCTTT | CASSPRQGYTEAFF
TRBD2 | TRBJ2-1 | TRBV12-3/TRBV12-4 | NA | TGTGCCAGCAGGACGCGGGAGAATGAGCAGTTCTTC | CASRTRENEQFF
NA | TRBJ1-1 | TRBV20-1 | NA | TGCAGTGCTAGATACAGAGATGAAGCTTTCTTT | CSARYRDEAFF
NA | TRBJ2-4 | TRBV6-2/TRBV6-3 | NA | TGTGCCAGCAGTAGGGACTTATCTTCTCCCATCTTC | CASSRDLSSPIF
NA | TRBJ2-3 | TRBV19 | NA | TGTGCCAGTAGTTGGTCCCGGGCTTCAGGGATGGATACGCAGTATTTT | CASSWSRASGMDTQYF
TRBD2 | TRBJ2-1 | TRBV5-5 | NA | TGTGCCAGCAGCCCACTAGCGGGAGGGTTGGGTGAGCAGTTCTTC | CASSPLAGGLGEQFF
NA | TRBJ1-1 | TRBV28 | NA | TGTGCCAGCAGTTTGCCAGTGAACACTGAAGCTTTCTTT | CASSLPVNTEAFF